Detailed here is one T cell receptor beta chain. Germline values: CDR1 MRHNA, CDR2 SNTAGT. With 6 bases removed from V and 7 bases from J, the gap between germline ends came to 9 bases. The CDR3 is 12 residues long. Amplification used 60 Vbeta primers and 13 Jbeta primers. Here immunoSEQ multiplex PCR was the method, and the copy in TCRdb shows in-frame clones only, minus some. Here the sample spans about 110,000 clones, roughly 80% being singletons. This entry is derived from a study of cytomegalovirus exposure and HLA in healthy donors. Turning to the study itself: An early data release held around 80 million unique TCRs from HLA-typed donors.

This chain connects TRBV6-4 to TRBJ2-2; possible D gene TRBD2, 6 bases. The sequence was collected from a man aged 25 to 45 in good health and CMV-seropositive. Source material: PBMCs. Written as DNA, the CDR3 is TGTGCCAGCAGCCCGGGACTCGGGGAGCTGTTTTTT. It encodes CASSPGLGELFF.